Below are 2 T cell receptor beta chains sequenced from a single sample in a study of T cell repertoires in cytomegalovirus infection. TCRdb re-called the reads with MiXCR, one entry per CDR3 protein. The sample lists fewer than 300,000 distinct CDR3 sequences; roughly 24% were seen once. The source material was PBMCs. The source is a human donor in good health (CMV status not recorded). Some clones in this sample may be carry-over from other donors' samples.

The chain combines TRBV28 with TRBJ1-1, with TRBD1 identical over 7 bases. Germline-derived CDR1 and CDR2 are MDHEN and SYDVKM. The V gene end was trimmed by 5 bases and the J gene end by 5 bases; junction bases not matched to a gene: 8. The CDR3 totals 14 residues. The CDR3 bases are TGTGCCAGCAGTCAACCACAGGGGTGGACTGAAGCTTTCTTT. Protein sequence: CASSQPQGWTEAFF. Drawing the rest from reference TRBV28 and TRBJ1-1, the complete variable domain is DVKVTQSSRYLVKRTGEKVFLECVQDMDHENMFWYRQDPGLGLRLIYFSYDVKMKEKGDIPEGYSVSREKKERFSLILESASTNQTSMYLCASSQPQGWTEAFFGQGTRLTVV.

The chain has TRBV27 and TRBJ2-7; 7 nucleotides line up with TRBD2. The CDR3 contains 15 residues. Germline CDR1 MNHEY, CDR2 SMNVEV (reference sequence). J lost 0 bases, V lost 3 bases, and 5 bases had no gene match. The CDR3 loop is CASSFMGGDSYEQYF. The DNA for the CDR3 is TGTGCCAGCAGTTTTATGGGGGGGGACTCCTACGAGCAGTACTTC.